Given below is one T cell receptor beta chain in context. As yet, its antigen is unknown. Naive-designated CD8 cells lacked CD45RO, were positively enriched for CCR7, and omitted terminally differentiated effector memory CD45RA+ cells. The data derive from a study of shared clonotypes between healthy human individuals. Study-wide results and caveats: Against clonotypes common to all four donors, non-shared ones had lower generation probabilities. A small donor pool kept down the genetic and exposure-history diversity that was represented.

Sequenced by immunoSEQ multiplex PCR; TCRdb stores in-frame clones only, minus some. The table has millions of clones, over 85% seen once. The clonotype originates from a man aged 18 to 30 in good health. The sequencing input was naive CD8+ T cells sorted from blood.

The CDR3 loop is CSVEDQGAVGYTF. The CDR3 DNA reads as TGCAGCGTTGAAGATCAGGGCGCGGTGGGCTACACCTTC. This chain uses TRBV29-1 with TRBJ1-2; D perhaps matches TRBD1 (5 bases). Germline loops: CDR1 SQVTM, CDR2 ANQGSEA. The CDR3 sequence is 13 residues long. Trimming removed 0 bases from V and 8 bases from J, with 13 bases in between.